This is a list of T cell receptor beta chains from one sample in a study of T-cell memory formation after mild COVID-19. TCRdb re-derived calls from the 5' RACE reads in MiXCR, one entry per CDR3 protein. The table has hundreds of thousands of distinct CDR3 sequences, around 20% seen once. Material: PBMCs or a T cell subset sorted from them (not recorded which). The receptors stem from a man younger than 35 who had mild COVID-19 (a few samples of this study predate the infection). Cell type and time point are not known. Both conserved end residues are part of each CDR3. Fields, in order: V gene, CDR3 length, clone size, J gene, D gene, CDR3 protein, CDR3 DNA. A D gene is named only where the DNA matches it firmly. Size tells how often a clone was seen (once, few, many) or the class of an expanded clone, and some rows leave it out.

TRBV3-1,14,-,TRBJ2-3,-,CASSQDSGADTQYF,TGTGCCAGCAGCCAAGATAGTGGTGCGGATACGCAGTATTTT
TRBV5-1,18,-,TRBJ2-6,-,CASSLGPQGTTGANVLTF,TGCGCCAGCAGCTTGGGGCCCCAGGGAACAACTGGGGCCAACGTCCTGACTTTC
TRBV7-2,17,few,TRBJ2-7,TRBD1,CASSLILGQADSYEQYF,TGTGCCAGCAGCTTAATCCTAGGACAGGCCGACTCCTACGAGCAGTACTTC
TRBV7-2,15,many,TRBJ2-3,TRBD2,CASSLVRGGTDTQYF,TGTGCCAGCAGCTTAGTACGGGGGGGCACAGATACGCAGTATTTT
TRBV6-4,16,-,TRBJ2-3,TRBD2,CASSDGVGGAPDTQYF,TGTGCCAGCAGTGACGGGGTCGGGGGGGCCCCAGATACGCAGTATTTT
TRBV12-3/TRBV12-4,15,-,TRBJ1-5,-,CASSFRESSNQPQHF,TGTGCCAGCAGTTTCCGGGAGTCCAGCAATCAGCCCCAGCATTTT
TRBV3-1,13,many,TRBJ2-1,-,CASSETSPGEQFF,TGTGCCAGCAGCGAAACTAGTCCTGGGGAGCAGTTCTTC
TRBV4-1,16,-,TRBJ1-5,TRBD1,CASSLGDRVGNQPQHF,TGCGCCAGCAGCTTGGGGGACAGGGTCGGCAATCAGCCCCAGCATTTT
TRBV12-3/TRBV12-4,13,few,TRBJ1-2,TRBD1,CASRQTRGAGYTF,TGTGCCAGCAGACAAACCAGGGGGGCTGGCTACACCTTC
TRBV29-1,14,few,TRBJ2-5,-,CSVEDVGAQETQYF,TGCAGCGTTGAAGATGTCGGGGCCCAAGAGACCCAGTACTTC
TRBV4-2,15,-,TRBJ2-3,-,CASTKRVSNTDTQYF,TGTGCCAGCACTAAAAGGGTATCTAACACAGATACGCAGTATTTT
TRBV29-1,15,few,TRBJ2-3,TRBD2,CSVEDRRGGTDTQYF,TGCAGCGTTGAAGATCGGCGGGGGGGAACAGATACGCAGTATTTT
TRBV5-1,14,-,TRBJ2-2,-,CASSTGRGHGELFF,TGCGCCAGCTCGACAGGGAGGGGGCACGGGGAGCTGTTTTTT
TRBV6-5,14,-,TRBJ1-1,TRBD1,CASSRDRRGTEAFF,TGTGCCAGCAGTCGGGACAGGCGGGGCACTGAAGCTTTCTTT
TRBV6-2/TRBV6-3,16,-,TRBJ2-2,TRBD2,CASSYLGLASTGELFF,TGTGCCAGCAGTTACTTGGGACTAGCTTCAACCGGGGAGCTGTTTTTT
TRBV11-2,15,-,TRBJ2-7,TRBD1,CASTPGRGLGNEQYF,TGTGCCAGCACCCCGGGCAGGGGGCTAGGAAACGAGCAGTACTTC
TRBV20-1,14,few,TRBJ2-1,TRBD2,CSARDPSGGNEQFF,TGCAGTGCTAGAGATCCCAGCGGGGGGAATGAGCAGTTCTTC
TRBV6-5,15,few,TRBJ1-5,TRBD1,CASSYSTGLGQPQHF,TGTGCCAGCAGTTACTCGACAGGGCTTGGTCAGCCCCAGCATTTT
TRBV5-1,14,many,TRBJ2-3,-,CASSVDTAADTQYF,TGCGCCAGCAGCGTGGACACCGCGGCAGATACGCAGTATTTT
TRBV7-9,12,few,TRBJ1-2,TRBD1,CATGDRAYGYTF,TGTGCCACCGGGGACAGGGCATATGGCTACACCTTC
TRBV14,13,many,TRBJ1-5,-,CASSQDSNQPQHF,TGTGCCAGCAGCCAAGATAGCAATCAGCCCCAGCATTTT
TRBV20-1,14,few,TRBJ1-5,-,CSASQDFSNQPQHF,TGCAGTGCTAGTCAGGATTTTAGCAATCAGCCCCAGCATTTT